This T cell receptor (beta chain) was retrieved from a study of naive and memory T cell subsets. The CDR3 extends over 15 amino acids. Germline values: CDR1 LNHDA, CDR2 SQIVND (reference sequence). With 2 bases removed from V and 2 bases from J, the gap between germline ends came to 13 bases. Findings and limits, study-wide: Gini index rose across naive, CM, EM and EMRA in CD4 and CD8. Especially in CD8 cells, naive repertoires contained a few larger clonotypes, possibly CD45RA-re-expressing memory cells.

As for this clonotype: Its antigen is undetermined.

An equimolar mix of two oligonucleotides served as the beta constant-region primer for TRBC1 and TRBC2. The ligated cDNA underwent four PCR rounds using SP2 and nested alpha and beta constant-region primers. TCRdb called the UMI-ligation and nested PCR reads again in MiXCR, with one record for every CDR3 protein. The table has about 100,000 distinct CDR3 sequences, more than 12% seen once; the top ten hold around 2.8%. This receptor was taken from a human donor in good health. This chain links TRBV19 with TRBJ2-7; possibly TRBD2 for D (6 bases). Material: naive CD8+ T cells from blood. This CDR3 is CASSISASVAYEQYF. DNA of the CDR3: TGTGCCAGTAGTATAAGTGCTAGCGTGGCCTACGAGCAGTACTTC.